The 14 T cell receptor beta chains below were found in one sample sequenced in a study of blood T cell repertoires in COVID-19. The protocol was immunoSEQ multiplex PCR, while the TCRdb copy is restricted to in-frame clones and leaves out a portion. The sample records some 380,000 clones, about 90% being singletons. The sample taken for sequencing was PBMCs or T cells enriched from blood (not recorded which). The receptors were gathered from a man aged 30-40 years who had recovered from COVID-19.

This clone occurred a few times. V usage is TRBV18 and J usage is TRBJ1-1, with a possible D match to TRBD1 (5 bases). The CDR3 is made up of 16 amino acids. V lost 2 bases to trimming and J lost 4 bases, with 17 bases between them. Germline CDR1 reads KGHSH; CDR2 reads LQKENI. CDR3 region: CASSPGATALPTEAFF. CDR3 nucleotide sequence: TGTGCCAGCTCACCAGGGGCCACGGCCCTTCCCACTGAAGCTTTCTTT.

The chain carries TRBV18 and TRBJ2-5, with TRBD1 as a possible D gene (6 bases). Per the germline V gene, CDR1 is KGHSH and CDR2 is LQKENI. V dropped 0 bases and J dropped 5 bases, with 19 bases sitting between them. The CDR3 is 17 amino acids. This CDR3 reads CASSPPVGAGQGETQYF. CDR3 nucleotides: TGTGCCAGCTCACCACCGGTCGGAGCAGGGCAGGGGGAGACCCAGTACTTC.

The CDR3 coding sequence is TGCAGCGTTGAGGGCAGCTTGAACACTGAAGCTTTCTTT. Amino acid sequence: CSVEGSLNTEAFF. The chain recombines TRBV29-1 with TRBJ1-1; D not resolved. The germline CDR1 and CDR2 sequences are SQVTM and ANQGSEA. V gave up 3 bases and J gave up 0 bases, with 8 bases separating them. The CDR3 extends over 13 amino acids.

The V call is TRBV19, the J call TRBJ2-1, with 12 bases lining up with TRBD1. Germline V gene sequence: CDR1 LNHDA, CDR2 SQIVND (reference sequence). The length of the CDR3 is 15 residues. Unmatched junction bases numbered 6, after V lost 5 bases and J lost 7 bases. CDR3 nucleotide sequence: TGTGCCAGTAGTTGGGACAGGGGGCTCGAGAATGAGCAGTTCTTC. Amino acids: CASSWDRGLENEQFF.

The chain uses TRBV9 and TRBJ1-2; maybe TRBD1 (6 bases). There are 18 residues in the CDR3. V lost 7 bases to trimming and J lost 0 bases, with 25 bases between them. Per the germline V gene, CDR1 is SGDLS and CDR2 is YYNGEE. In DNA, the CDR3 is TGTGCCAGCGTTCCCCGGGTCAGGGGACCTCACGCTAACTATGGCTACACCTTC. Its translation: CASVPRVRGPHANYGYTF.

This clone was recorded once. One end of the junction fails to match germline, which may point to a read error. The V call is TRBV20-1, the J call TRBJ1-4; perhaps TRBD1 as D (5 bases). The CDR3 is 11 amino acids. Per the germline V gene, CDR1 is DFQATT and CDR2 is SNEGSKA (reference sequence). CDR3 sequence reads: CSASSEVQVIF. Written as DNA, the CDR3 is TGCAGTGCTAGTAGTGAGGTACAGGTTATTTTT.

The rearrangement uses TRBV2 and TRBJ1-6; 10 nucleotides agree with TRBD1. CDR3 length: 15 amino acids. V lost 6 bases, J lost 8 bases, and 7 bases stayed unmatched. CDR1 and CDR2 (germline): SNHLY, FYNNEI. Here the CDR3 DNA reads TGTGCCAGCAGGCAGGGACAGGGGATGGATTCACCCCTCCACTTT. It encodes CASRQGQGMDSPLHF. The whole variable domain, filled in from reference TRBV2 and TRBJ1-6, reads EPEVTQTPSHQVTQMGQEVILRCVPISNHLYFYWYRQILGQKVEFLVSFYNNEISEKSEIFDDQFSVERPDGSNFTLKIRSTKLEDSAMYFCASRQGQGMDSPLHFGNGTRLTVT.

The chain links TRBV2 to TRBJ1-2; maybe TRBD1 (5 bases). Looked up from germline, CDR1 is SNHLY and CDR2 is FYNNEI. V lost 7 bases, J lost 7 bases, and 13 bases lay in between. The CDR3 has 12 residues. The CDR3 coding sequence is TGTGCCAGCAACACCAGGGTTTCTGGCTACACCTTC. Amino acid sequence: CASNTRVSGYTF.

The chain is built from TRBV27 and TRBJ1-1; TRBD1 might be the D (6 bases). Germline V gene sequence: CDR1 MNHEY, CDR2 SMNVEV (reference sequence). The V end was cut by 3 bases, the J end by 4 bases, with 15 bases between. There are 15 residues in the CDR3. Written as DNA, the CDR3 is TGTGCCAGCAGTTTGGATCCGGACAGCATCACTGAAGCTTTCTTT. This sequence encodes CASSLDPDSITEAFF.

V and J are TRBV6-1 and TRBJ2-5, with 13 positions matching TRBD2. V gave up 0 bases and J gave up 5 bases; unmatched junction bases: 9. The CDR3 consists of 18 residues. Germline loops: CDR1 MNHNS, CDR2 SASEGT. As DNA, the CDR3 is TGTGCCAGCAGTGAAGCCGTGGGACTAGCGGGGATAGTGGAGACCCAGTACTTC. Its translation: CASSEAVGLAGIVETQYF.

The chain carries TRBV5-1 and TRBJ1-1, with 8 bases lining up with TRBD1. V was pared by 5 bases and J by 5 bases, with 8 bases of the junction left unmatched. The CDR3 loop spans 14 amino acids. Germline loops: CDR1 SGHRS, CDR2 YFSETQ. CDR3 bases: TGCGCCAGCAGTTCCGACAGGGGTTTAACTGAAGCTTTCTTT. Protein: CASSSDRGLTEAFF.

This clone has only one observation. The chain employs TRBV13 and TRBJ1-6; no definite D call. Trimming took off 9 bases at V and 5 bases at J, with 14 bases between the two ends. Germline V lookup: CDR1 PRHDT, CDR2 FYEKMQ (reference sequence). This CDR3 contains 14 residues. The DNA of the CDR3 is TGTGCCAGGAAGCCGGGAGCAAATAATTCACCCCTCCACTTT. Its translation: CARKPGANNSPLHF.

This clone was counted between two and nine times. This sequence joins TRBV2 and TRBJ1-2; a possible D gene is TRBD1 (6 bases). V lost 9 bases to trimming and J lost 6 bases, with 17 bases between them. Germline V gives CDR1 SNHLY, CDR2 FYNNEI. This CDR3 has 13 residues. CDR3 amino acids: CASSGTLYNGYTF. The CDR3 coding sequence is TGTGCCAGTTCCGGGACATTATACAATGGCTACACCTTC. Full variable domain (rest looked up from reference TRBV2 and TRBJ1-2): EPEVTQTPSHQVTQMGQEVILRCVPISNHLYFYWYRQILGQKVEFLVSFYNNEISEKSEIFDDQFSVERPDGSNFTLKIRSTKLEDSAMYFCASSGTLYNGYTFGSGTRLTVV.

The J gene is TRBJ2-1, the V gene TRBV4-3; 9 nucleotides align to TRBD1. There are 15 residues in the CDR3. Per the germline V gene, CDR1 is LGHNA and CDR2 is YSLEER. V shed 3 bases and J 5 bases; nucleotides not matched to a gene: 5. In DNA, the CDR3 is TGCGCCAGCAGCCAGCCCGGGACAGGGAACAATGAGCAGTTCTTC. Translating gives CASSQPGTGNNEQFF.